The entry that follows covers one T cell receptor beta chain sequence. The antigen it recognizes is unknown. The sample holds no much larger clone one base away, and base qualities are not on file. The data originate from a study of graft-versus-host responses after intestinal transplantation (dated by TCRdb to about 2021). Concerning the study at large: The transplants that recipients got were multivisceral, liver-intestinal, or isolated intestinal. Every recipient was given anti-thymocyte globulin induction, then maintenance tacrolimus and steroids for around three years. A cohort of roughly 25 intestinal transplant recipients, including one retransplant, was enrolled, and a few patients lacking pretransplant specimens were excluded. After intestinal transplantation, graft-versus-host and host-versus-graft alloreactive T cell clones were followed in the graft, circulation and bone marrow using bulk TCR-beta CDR3 sequencing. To identify alloreactive clones, pre-transplant mixed lymphocyte reaction products were sequenced and then compared with unstimulated pre-transplant donor and recipient T cells. Donor T cell macrochimerism was defined as a peak of at least 4% donor T cells among recipient peripheral blood mononuclear cells. Rather than being sequenced by the commercial service, samples from a few later patients were sequenced in-house on an Illumina MiSeq and processed with MiXCR. Overall study results and their limits: Early after transplant, peak levels of circulating GvH clones were found to be associated with declines in HvG clones. In patients with donor T cell macrochimerism, the allografts had high GvH to HvG T cell clonal ratios. GvH clones turned up in recipient bone marrow, with some appearing earlier in ileal mucosa or blood, a pattern consistent with an intestinal mucosal origin. The relatively low number and heterogeneity of intestinal transplant patients limited the conclusions.

This sample's time point label indicates: cells obtained before transplantation from donor or recipient. CD3+CD4+ and CD3+CD8+ populations were FACS-sorted from unstimulated pre-transplant donor and recipient cells taken from spleen or lymph nodes. Library prep was done by the immunoSEQ multiplex PCR assay. For most patients, genomic DNA was isolated with the Qiagen DNeasy Blood and Tissue Kit and shipped frozen to Adaptive Biotechnologies for TCR sequencing. High-throughput TCR-beta CDR3 sequencing of genomic DNA from most patients was performed by Adaptive Biotechnologies. In the original analysis: TCR sequencing data were retrieved from Adaptive's ImmunoSEQ software for about 17 patients, whereas three other patients were processed with MiXCR and VDJtools. CD4 versus CD8 sorting errors were corrected by removing sequences found in both subsets at a frequency ratio below 5:1. Because the origin of CDR3 nucleotide sequences shared between donor and recipient could not be assigned, those sequences were removed. To count as alloreactive, a clone needed at least 2-fold expansion over unstimulated cells and a minimum CFSE-low frequency of 0.002% (template counts) or 0.001% (read counts). Clones were considered mappable if detected in sequenced pre-transplant spleen, lymph node, or MLR CFSE-low populations of the donor or recipient. Cumulative frequency of alloreactive clones was calculated as a percentage of all sequences weighted by copy number. Here the immuneACCESS table is served through TCRdb, limited to in-frame sequences with V and J called. Missing clones are a known gap in these copies; in checked studies unresolved V genes cover under half, and the rest lacks a known reason. V and J calls and clone size are copied from that table; D and trimming were computed from the DNA. For this sample the table gives roughly 120,000 clones, of which about 93% were detected only once. The top ten clonotypes cover around 0.49% of the sample.

CDR1 and CDR2, per the germline V gene, are ENHRY and SYGVKD. Relative to germline, V is 3 bases shorter and J is 8 bases shorter, with 13 bases between their ends. The CDR3 has 13 amino acids, counting the end cysteine and phenylalanine. The CDR3 DNA has 39 bases and is translated from base 1. The sample consisted of unstimulated CD8+ T cells sorted from spleen or lymph node cells, taken before intestinal transplant. This chain joins TRBV10-3 to TRBJ1-2, with a tentative D gene TRBD1 over 5 matching bases. The source of this sequence is a human donor who received an intestinal transplant. The CDR3 corresponds to CAISDEAGRGYTF. At the DNA level, the sequence is TGTGCCATCAGTGATGAGGCAGGGAGAGGCTACACCTTC.